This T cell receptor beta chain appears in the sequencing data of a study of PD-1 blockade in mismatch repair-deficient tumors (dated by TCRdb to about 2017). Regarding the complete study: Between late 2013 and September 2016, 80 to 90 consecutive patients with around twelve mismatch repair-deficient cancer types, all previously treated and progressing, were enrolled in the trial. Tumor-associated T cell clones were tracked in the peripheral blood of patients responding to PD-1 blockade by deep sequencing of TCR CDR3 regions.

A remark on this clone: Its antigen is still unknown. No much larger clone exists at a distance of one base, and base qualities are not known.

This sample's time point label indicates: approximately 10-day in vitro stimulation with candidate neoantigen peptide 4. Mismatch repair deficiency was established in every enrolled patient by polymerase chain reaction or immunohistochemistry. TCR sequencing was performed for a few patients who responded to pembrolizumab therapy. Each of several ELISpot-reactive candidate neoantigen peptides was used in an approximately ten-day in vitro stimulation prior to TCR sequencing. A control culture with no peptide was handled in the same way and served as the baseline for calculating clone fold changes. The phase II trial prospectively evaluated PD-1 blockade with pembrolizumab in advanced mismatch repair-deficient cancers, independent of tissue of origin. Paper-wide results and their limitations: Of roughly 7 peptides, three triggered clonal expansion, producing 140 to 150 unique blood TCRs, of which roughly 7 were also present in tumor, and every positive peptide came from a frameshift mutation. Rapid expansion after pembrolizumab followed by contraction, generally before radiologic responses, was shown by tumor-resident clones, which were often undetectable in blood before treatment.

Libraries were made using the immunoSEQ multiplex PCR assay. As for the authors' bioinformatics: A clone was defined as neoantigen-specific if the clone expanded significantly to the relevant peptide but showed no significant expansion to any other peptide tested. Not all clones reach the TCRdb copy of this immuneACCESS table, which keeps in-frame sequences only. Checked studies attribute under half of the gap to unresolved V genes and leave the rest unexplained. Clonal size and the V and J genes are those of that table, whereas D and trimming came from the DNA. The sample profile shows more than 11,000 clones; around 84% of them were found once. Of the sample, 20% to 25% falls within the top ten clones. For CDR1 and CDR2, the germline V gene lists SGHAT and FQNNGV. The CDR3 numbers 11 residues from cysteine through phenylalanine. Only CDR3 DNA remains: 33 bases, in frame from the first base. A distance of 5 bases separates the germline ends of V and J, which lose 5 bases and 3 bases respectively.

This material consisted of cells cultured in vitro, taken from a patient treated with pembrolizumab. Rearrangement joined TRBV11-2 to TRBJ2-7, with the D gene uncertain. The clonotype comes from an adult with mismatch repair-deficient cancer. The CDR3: CASSPHYEQYF. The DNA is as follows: TGTGCCAGCAGCCCGCACTACGAGCAGTACTTC.